These 28 T cell receptor beta chains came from one sample sequenced in a study of radiotherapy plus CTLA-4 blockade in lung cancer. Clones were read by immunoSEQ multiplex PCR, and TCRdb kept only the in-frame ones, dropping some. The repertoire holds approximately 40,000 clones, with roughly three quarters as singletons. The source material was peripheral blood, sampled from a patient treated with radiotherapy plus ipilimumab. The receptors were gathered from a human donor with non-small cell lung cancer whose response to radiotherapy plus ipilimumab could not be evaluated.

The chain combines TRBV5-4 with TRBJ1-5; TRBD1 is a possible D gene (6 bases). This CDR3 is 15 amino acids long. Looked up from germline, CDR1 is SGHNT and CDR2 is YYREEE (reference sequence). V lost 4 bases and J 3 bases, leaving 14 bases between the germline ends. This CDR3 is CASSRGGADNQPQHF. CDR3 bases: TGTGCCAGCAGCCGCGGGGGGGCCGACAATCAGCCCCAGCATTTT.

The rearrangement links TRBV30 to TRBJ2-1, with 8 positions matching TRBD2. This CDR3 has 15 amino acids. Trimming took 2 bases from V and 3 from J; bases not matched to a gene: 6. In germline, CDR1 is GTSNPN, CDR2 SVGIG (reference sequence). The CDR3 DNA reads as TGTGCCTGGAGTCCAAGCGGGAGCAACTACAATGAGCAGTTCTTC. Translated, it gives CAWSPSGSNYNEQFF.

The rearrangement links TRBV4-1 to TRBJ2-2; 10 bases fit TRBD2. Germline CDR1 and CDR2: MGHRA and YSYEKL. Trimming removed 3 bases from V and 5 bases from J; junction bases left unmatched: 18. The CDR3 spans 20 residues. The DNA of the CDR3 is TGCGCCAGCAGCCAGGCAGCCTCCTGGACTAGCGGAGGGCTAACCGGGGAGCTGTTTTTT. Its translation: CASSQAASWTSGGLTGELFF.

The chain combines TRBV9 with TRBJ2-2, with 11 bases identical to TRBD2. CDR1 is SGDLS, CDR2 YYNGEE, per germline. V was pared by 6 bases and J by 5 bases, with 9 bases of the junction left unmatched. This CDR3 is 16 amino acids long. The CDR3 is CASTRRWTSGTGELFF. DNA of the CDR3: TGTGCCAGCACCCGTAGATGGACTAGCGGGACCGGGGAGCTGTTTTTT.

V gene TRBV2 combines with J gene TRBJ1-2; tentative D call: TRBD1 (5 bases). The V end was cut by 7 bases, the J end by 7 bases, with 16 bases between. CDR1 SNHLY and CDR2 FYNNEI come from the germline V gene. CDR3 length equals 13 residues. The CDR3 is CASTLGGVGGYTF. The CDR3 DNA follows: TGTGCCAGCACGCTGGGGGGGGTCGGTGGCTACACCTTC.

This chain links TRBV5-1 with TRBJ2-5; 10 bases map to TRBD1. J gave up 3 bases and V 4 bases, and 6 bases lay outside the gene matches. The CDR3 is 15 residues long. Germline CDR1 and CDR2: SGHRS and YFSETQ. The chain's CDR3 is CASSTAGTGEETQYF. In nucleotides, the CDR3 is TGCGCCAGCAGCACCGCGGGGACAGGGGAAGAGACCCAGTACTTC.

V usage is TRBV6-1 and J usage is TRBJ1-3; no clear D. The CDR3 is made up of 14 amino acids. Germline assignment: CDR1 MNHNS and CDR2 SASEGT. Trimming took 4 bases from V and 4 from J, leaving 11 bases between them. The CDR3 region is CASSVYYVGNTIYF. CDR3 bases: TGTGCCAGCAGTGTCTACTACGTGGGAAACACCATATATTTT.

The chain uses TRBV7-2 and TRBJ2-2; 10 nucleotides agree with TRBD1. Germline CDR1 is SGHTA and CDR2 is FQGNSA. Losses at the gene ends were 5 bases for V and 6 bases for J; bases not matched to a gene: 9. CDR3 length: 16 amino acids. CDR3: CASSKLGQGSAGELFF. In DNA form, the CDR3 reads TGTGCCAGCAGCAAGCTGGGACAGGGGAGCGCCGGGGAGCTGTTTTTT.

The chain has TRBV5-1 and TRBJ2-3; 8 positions match TRBD2. The CDR3 is made up of 17 amino acids. V dropped 0 bases and J dropped 2; count of bases not matched to a gene: 8. Germline CDR1 SGHRS, CDR2 YFSETQ. The CDR3: CASSLAGLAGHTDTQYF. For the CDR3, the DNA is TGCGCCAGCAGCTTGGCCGGGCTAGCGGGTCACACAGATACGCAGTATTTT.

The chain uses TRBV28 and TRBJ2-7; tentative D call: TRBD2 (6 bases). Germline V lookup: CDR1 MDHEN, CDR2 SYDVKM. The V and J ends lost 6 bases and 3 bases respectively, with 18 bases between them. This CDR3 is 15 amino acids long. The CDR3 region is CASSPGLFPLYEQYF. The CDR3 region has the DNA TGTGCCAGCAGCCCGGGACTTTTTCCCCTCTACGAGCAGTACTTC.

In its sample, this clone was seen a few times. The rearrangement uses TRBV6-6 and TRBJ1-1; no firm D call. The V end was cut by 0 bases, the J end by 6 bases, with 11 bases between. Germline V gene lookup returns CDR1 MNHNY and CDR2 SVGAGI (reference sequence). CDR3 length: 14 amino acids. This CDR3 reads CASSYSTGVAEAFF. As DNA, the CDR3 is TGTGCCAGCAGTTACTCTACGGGAGTGGCTGAAGCTTTCTTT.

V gene TRBV6-5 combines with J gene TRBJ1-5, with 7 nucleotides matching TRBD1. Germline CDR1 reads MNHEY; CDR2 reads SVGAGI. This CDR3 has 15 residues. The V and J ends lost 2 bases and 4 bases, in that order; junction bases with no gene match: 5. CDR3 DNA sequence: TGTGCCAGCAGTTACGAAGGGACAGCTAATCAGCCCCAGCATTTT. Translation gives CASSYEGTANQPQHF.

This chain joins TRBV7-8 and TRBJ2-5; D call uncertain. The CDR3 sequence is 13 residues long. V lost 1 base and J lost 2, with 5 bases in between. CDR1 is SGHVS and CDR2 is FQNEAQ in the germline V gene. The CDR3 DNA follows: TGTGCCAGCAGCTTAGAACTACAAGAGACCCAGTACTTC. Translated, it gives CASSLELQETQYF.

The gene calls are TRBV30 and TRBJ1-2, with TRBD1 matching 7 bases. From germline, CDR1 is GTSNPN and CDR2 SVGIG (reference sequence). The V gene end was trimmed by 4 bases and the J gene end by 3 bases; junction bases not matched to a gene: 8. CDR3 length: 14 residues. CDR3 amino acids: CAWTRGTAYYGYTF. The CDR3 bases are TGTGCCTGGACGAGGGGGACAGCGTACTATGGCTACACCTTC.

CDR3 residues: CASSPSRDRVIQYF. The CDR3 DNA sequence: TGTGCCAGCTCACCGTCCCGGGACAGGGTAATTCAGTACTTC. J is TRBJ2-4 and V is TRBV18; TRBD1 matches at 9 bases. After removal of 3 bases from V and 10 bases from J, the junction contained 7 bases not matched to a gene. The germline gives CDR1 KGHSH, CDR2 LQKENI. There are 14 residues in the CDR3.

This clone was seen once. The chain uses TRBV7-7 and TRBJ2-1, with TRBD2 identical over 11 bases. The CDR3 consists of 15 residues. Unmatched junction bases numbered 6, after V lost 5 bases and J lost 6 bases. CDR1 is SSHAT and CDR2 is FNYEAQ in the germline V gene (reference sequence). The CDR3, as DNA: TGTGCCAGCAGCCAAACTAGCGGGGGAACCAATGAGCAGTTCTTC. It encodes CASSQTSGGTNEQFF.

The chain uses TRBV18 and TRBJ2-7; the match to TRBD2 covers 14 bases. Looked up from germline, CDR1 is KGHSH and CDR2 is LQKENI. This CDR3 is built from 17 residues. Unmatched junction bases numbered 10, after V lost 3 bases and J lost 6 bases. CDR3 protein: CASSPRRQGTSGSEQYF. CDR3 in DNA: TGTGCCAGCTCACCTAGACGCCAGGGGACTAGCGGGAGCGAGCAGTACTTC.

This chain uses TRBV5-4 with TRBJ1-1; D uncertain. Trimming cost V 1 base and J 1 base, with 14 bases left between them. Germline CDR1 and CDR2: SGHNT and YYREEE (reference sequence). The CDR3 sequence is 16 residues long. CDR3 sequence (DNA): TGTGCCAGCAGCTTGTCGGTTTTCTCCCAGAACACTGAAGCTTTCTTT. Its protein product is CASSLSVFSQNTEAFF.

This chain's CDR3 is CASTLTGGDTEAFF. In DNA, the CDR3 is TGCGCCAGCACCCTGACAGGGGGCGACACTGAAGCTTTCTTT. The V call is TRBV5-1, the J call TRBJ1-1; 10 positions match TRBD1. The CDR3 loop spans 14 amino acids. The V gene's germline CDR1 is SGHRS and CDR2 YFSETQ. J lost 3 bases, V lost 6 bases, and 5 bases had no gene match. The whole variable domain, filled in from reference TRBV5-1 and TRBJ1-1, reads KAGVTQTPRYLIKTRGQQVTLSCSPISGHRSVSWYQQTPGQGLQFLFEYFSETQRNKGNFPGRFSGRQFSNSRSEMNVSTLELGDSALYLCASTLTGGDTEAFFGQGTRLTVV.

CDR3 amino acids: CASSPGAGWTNEQYF. CDR3 coding DNA: TGTGCCAGCTCACCAGGGGCAGGGTGGACGAACGAGCAGTACTTC. The V call is TRBV18, the J call TRBJ2-7; tentatively, D is TRBD1 (5 bases). Trimming removed 2 bases at V and 5 bases at J, with 16 bases between. The V gene's germline CDR1 is KGHSH and CDR2 LQKENI. The CDR3 is 15 residues long.

V gene TRBV5-5 combines with J gene TRBJ1-2; TRBD1 is a possible D gene (5 bases). Germline V CDR1 and CDR2: SGHKS, YYEKEE (reference sequence). This CDR3 contains 14 residues. V was cut by 2 bases and J by 6 bases, with 14 bases left in between. CDR3 protein: CASSLEGRVDGYTF. CDR3 DNA sequence: TGTGCCAGCAGCTTAGAGGGGAGGGTAGATGGCTACACCTTC.

The V and J genes are TRBV28 and TRBJ1-2; perhaps TRBD1 as D (5 bases). The V and J ends lost 6 bases and 3 bases respectively, with 17 bases between them. Germline V gene lookup returns CDR1 MDHEN and CDR2 SYDVKM. The CDR3 has 15 residues. The CDR3 DNA reads as TGTGCCAGCAGGAACCCGGGGGGTTTGTACTATGGCTACACCTTC. Its translation is CASRNPGGLYYGYTF.

The chain has TRBV2 and TRBJ2-7; the D is unclear. CDR1 and CDR2 from the germline V gene are SNHLY and FYNNEI. The CDR3 contains 14 residues. Between the trimmed V and J ends, which lost 1 base and 3 bases, there was a span of 10 bases. The CDR3 loop is CASSEDARVYEQYF. In nucleotides, the CDR3 is TGTGCCAGCAGTGAAGACGCCCGGGTCTACGAGCAGTACTTC.

DNA for the CDR3: TGTGCCACCCGCTCCTACAATGAGCAGTTCTTC. It translates to CATRSYNEQFF. V gene TRBV19 combines with J gene TRBJ2-1; unclear D gene. Between the trimmed V and J ends, which lost 10 bases and 0 bases, there was a span of 4 bases. This CDR3 has 11 residues. Germline loops: CDR1 LNHDA, CDR2 SQIVND (reference sequence).

The chain is built from TRBV7-3 and TRBJ1-2; D perhaps matches TRBD1 (6 bases). CDR1 and CDR2 (germline): SGHTA, FQGTGA. The CDR3 totals 15 residues. Trimming pared 0 bases from V and 6 bases from J, leaving 14 bases between. The CDR3 is CASSLTPRGLNGYTF. CDR3 bases: TGTGCCAGCAGCTTAACCCCGCGGGGGCTAAATGGCTACACCTTC.

The chain has TRBV4-3 and TRBJ2-2, with TRBD2 identical over 8 bases. Trimming took 8 bases from V and 4 from J; bases not matched to a gene: 12. The CDR3 extends over 16 amino acids. Germline V gene lookup returns CDR1 LGHNA and CDR2 YSLEER. The CDR3 DNA follows: TGCGCCAGCTCCCCTGCGGGGGGCGCAAGCACCGGGGAGCTGTTTTTT. Its protein is CASSPAGGASTGELFF.

This clone was detected only once. The same CDR3 arises from other DNA sequences in this sample as well. The gene calls are TRBV6-5 and TRBJ2-6; a weak D match, TRBD1 (6 bases). The CDR3 is made up of 14 amino acids. Trimming stripped 6 bases from V and 1 base from J, with 7 bases between. Germline lookup yields CDR1 MNHEY and CDR2 SVGAGI. The CDR3 DNA reads as TGTGCCAGCAGGAGGGGGTCTGGGGCCAACGTCCTGACTTTC. Its protein product is CASRRGSGANVLTF.

The V call is TRBV9, the J call TRBJ2-5; tentatively, D is TRBD2 (5 bases). The germline V gene encodes CDR1 SGDLS and CDR2 YYNGEE. The CDR3 extends over 14 amino acids. The V gene lost 0 bases and the J gene lost 2 bases, with 8 bases spanning the gap. The CDR3 reads CASSVGGAQETQYF. The CDR3 DNA reads TGTGCCAGCAGCGTAGGGGGAGCACAAGAGACCCAGTACTTC.